This T cell receptor (beta chain) stems from a study of post-analysis software for immune sequencing data. To note about this clonotype: Its specificity is not known. At one of its ends the junction is not consistent with the germline gene, which may arise from a read error.

Study-wide results and caveats: Four to six TRBV segments appeared more often in patients than in controls, and TRBV5-6, TRBV5-1 and TRBV20-1 were among these.

Germline lookup yields CDR1 SGDLS and CDR2 YYNGEE. The length of the CDR3 is 13 residues. Incorporated into the TCR beta cDNA libraries were unique molecular identifiers, which served to reduce PCR and sequencing biases. Via MiXCR, TCRdb re-called the PCR reads, giving one row per CDR3 protein. The data show 600,000 to 700,000 distinct CDR3 sequences, with 55% to 60% seen just once and over 9% held by the top ten. Sequencing used blood. The TCR originated in a girl aged 2 to 9 with multiple sclerosis. V is TRBV9 and J is TRBJ2-5, with D possibly TRBD2 on 5 matching bases. The CDR3 is CACSDPPGKTQYF. Written as DNA, the CDR3 is TGTGCCTGCAGCGACCCTCCGGGGAAGACCCAGTACTTC.